This T cell receptor (beta chain) was identified during a study of OX40 agonist ivuxolimab in advanced cancers. Unmatched junction bases numbered 15, after V lost 5 bases and J lost 7 bases. The CDR3 totals 16 residues. The V gene's germline CDR1 is SGHVS and CDR2 FQNEAQ. Sequencing used immunoSEQ multiplex PCR; TCRdb keeps in-frame clones, though not all of them. Of tens of thousands of clones detected, 65% to 90% appear once; the ten largest clones hold 1.9%. Study findings and constraints: Nonresponders included some who also had low normalized T-cell clonal expansion. Expanded clones tended on average to be more numerous among CD8+ T cells than CD4+.

To note about this clone: Its cognate antigen is unknown.

The sample in question was CD4+ or CD8+ T cells sorted from blood, obtained in a trial of the OX40 agonist ivuxolimab. This chain links TRBV7-8 with TRBJ2-7, with 9 bases fitting TRBD1. The sequence was collected from an adult with an advanced solid tumor such as melanoma, head and neck, liver or kidney cancer. The CDR3, as DNA: TGTGCCAGCAGCACAGGCCTGGGACAGGGATCGATTGAGCAGTACTTC. This translates into CASSTGLGQGSIEQYF.